What follows are 24 T cell receptor beta chains derived from one specimen sequenced in a study of regulatory T cells in long-lasting Graves disease. Arm-PCR of CDR3 regions and iRepertoire HTBI primers were used to build TCR beta libraries. TCRdb recomputed calls from the multiplex PCR reads with MiXCR, one row per CDR3 protein. The sample has about 450,000 distinct CDR3 sequences, about 20% seen once. Time point denoted: persistent/refractory GD, antithyroid drugs over 5 years with positive TRAb. Generation of the TCR library employed RNA extracted from PBMCs. The sample in question was peripheral blood mononuclear cells (PBMCs), obtained when the disease was refractory, from a patient treated with antithyroid drugs. The receptors were sampled from a female donor with Graves disease.

J is TRBJ1-1 and V is TRBV25-1, with a tentative D call TRBD1 (5 bases). CDR1 is MGHDK and CDR2 is SYGVNS in the germline V gene. The CDR3 is 14 residues long. V shed 5 bases and J shed 10 bases, with 20 bases lying between them. This CDR3 is CASSPSGLGPSAFF. The CDR3 coding sequence is TGTGCCAGCAGTCCTTCAGGGTTAGGGCCGTCAGCTTTCTTT.

The gene calls are TRBV4-3 and TRBJ2-7, with D possibly matching TRBD2 (5 bases). CDR1 and CDR2 (germline): LGHNA, YSLEER. This CDR3 is built from 15 residues. Trimming removed 0 bases at V and 5 bases at J, with 14 bases between. The CDR3 DNA follows: TGCGCCAGCAGCCAAGACCACCAGCGGAGGCACGAGCAGTACTTC. As protein: CASSQDHQRRHEQYF.

The table lists this clonotype with a few counts. This chain joins TRBV19 and TRBJ1-1; 9 bases align to TRBD1. The trim removed 9 bases at V and 1 base at J, leaving 9 bases unmatched. Germline CDR1 LNHDA, CDR2 SQIVND (reference sequence). This CDR3 has 15 amino acids. This CDR3 reads CASRTGDYSNTEAFF. The DNA for the CDR3 is TGTGCCAGCCGGACAGGGGACTATTCGAACACTGAAGCTTTCTTT.

The genes are TRBV25-1 and TRBJ2-5; D ambiguous. Trimming pared 3 bases from V and 1 base from J, leaving 9 bases between. CDR1 is MGHDK, CDR2 SYGVNS, per germline. The CDR3 consists of 14 residues. The CDR3 DNA reads as TGTGCCAGCAGTGATAGAACAGCCCAAGAGACCCAGTACTTC. This encodes CASSDRTAQETQYF. The full variable domain, with the rest looked up from reference TRBV25-1 and TRBJ2-5, is EADIYQTPRYLVIGTGKKITLECSQTMGHDKMYWYQQDPGMELHLIHYSYGVNSTEKGDLSSESTVSRIRTEHFPLTLESARPSHTSQYLCASSDRTAQETQYFGPGTRLLVL.

This clonotype was found many times. The V and J genes are TRBV10-3 and TRBJ2-5; no reliable D call. The germline V gene has CDR1 ENHRY and CDR2 SYGVKD. The CDR3 covers 14 residues. V lost 6 bases to trimming and J lost 0 bases, with 11 bases between them. The DNA of the CDR3 is TGTGCCATCAGCACGCACCCGAACCAAGAGACCCAGTACTTC. Amino acid sequence: CAISTHPNQETQYF.

This clonotype was observed a handful of times. This sequence joins TRBV20-1 and TRBJ2-5; a possible D gene is TRBD1 (6 bases). Germline V gene lookup returns CDR1 DFQATT and CDR2 SNEGSKA (reference sequence). This CDR3 contains 14 residues. The V gene lost 8 bases and the J gene lost 2 bases, with 18 bases spanning the gap. CDR3 sequence: CSWLETGYQETQYF. The CDR3 coding sequence is TGCAGTTGGCTAGAGACAGGATATCAAGAGACCCAGTACTTC.

The chain recombines TRBV10-3 with TRBJ2-7, with D maybe TRBD2 (5 bases). The V gene lost 10 bases and the J gene lost 3 bases, with 10 bases spanning the gap. The CDR3 is 11 residues long. Germline values: CDR1 ENHRY, CDR2 SYGVKD. The CDR3 nucleotides are TGTGCCACCGCTGCGGGCTACGAGCAGTACTTC. This encodes CATAAGYEQYF.

At least ten counts were recorded for this clonotype. The genes are TRBV2 and TRBJ2-7, with D uncertain. V dropped 7 bases and J dropped 1 base, with 11 bases sitting between them. Per the germline V gene, CDR1 is SNHLY and CDR2 is FYNNEI. The CDR3 totals 13 residues. CDR3 coding DNA: TGTGCCAGCATGTCAAGTGGTTCCTACGAGCAGTACTTC. Protein sequence: CASMSSGSYEQYF.

The rearrangement uses TRBV24-1 and TRBJ1-2, with D hard to call. There are 14 residues in the CDR3. Looked up from germline, CDR1 is KGHDR and CDR2 is SFDVKD. The germline V and J ends were trimmed by 6 bases and 4 bases, with 14 bases remaining between them. The CDR3 protein is CATSSSIMGYGYTF. CDR3 in DNA: TGTGCCACCAGTAGTTCCATCATGGGCTATGGCTACACCTTC.

The chain's CDR3 is CASRTIVLSGANVLTF. CDR3 bases: TGTGCCAGCAGGACTATCGTCTTATCTGGGGCCAACGTCCTGACTTTC. The chain has TRBV28 and TRBJ2-6; tentative D call: TRBD2 (5 bases). The CDR3 extends over 16 amino acids. Germline values: CDR1 MDHEN, CDR2 SYDVKM. The V gene lost 6 bases and the J gene lost 1 base, with 13 bases spanning the gap.

The chain has TRBV30 and TRBJ1-2; TRBD1 agrees at 7 bases. The CDR3 contains 14 residues. V dropped 2 bases and J dropped 2; count of bases not matched to a gene: 5. Germline CDR1 reads GTSNPN; CDR2 reads SVGIG (reference sequence). The CDR3 sequence is CAWSTRTGNYGYTF. CDR3 sequence (DNA): TGTGCCTGGAGTACCCGGACAGGAAACTATGGCTACACCTTC.

This clonotype was counted a few times. This sequence joins TRBV7-2 and TRBJ2-7, with 7 bases that match TRBD2. Germline CDR1 is SGHTA and CDR2 is FQGNSA. The CDR3 consists of 16 residues. Trimming took 1 base from V and 4 from J; bases not matched to a gene: 10. The CDR3 spells CASSLVATSSGYEQYF. In DNA form, the CDR3 reads TGTGCCAGCAGCTTAGTGGCGACTAGCTCGGGATACGAGCAGTACTTC.

J is TRBJ1-3 and V is TRBV5-1, with D unclear. Germline V gene data show CDR1 as SGHRS and CDR2 as YFSETQ. This CDR3 spans 15 amino acids. Trimming took off 4 bases at V and 1 base at J, with 12 bases between the two ends. The CDR3 coding sequence is TGCGCCAGCAGCCCTGAAGGGCCTTCTGGAAACACCATATATTTT. It codes for CASSPEGPSGNTIYF.

The chain has TRBV6-1 and TRBJ2-3; TRBD2 aligns across 14 bases. CDR3 length: 17 amino acids. From germline, CDR1 is MNHNS and CDR2 SASEGT. The ends lost 5 bases at V and 6 bases at J; junction bases unmatched: 10. The CDR3 DNA follows: TGTGCCAGCAGTTGGCCGACTAGCGGGAGGGCGAGGGATACGCAGTATTTT. Amino acid sequence: CASSWPTSGRARDTQYF.

The V call is TRBV20-1, the J call TRBJ2-5, with TRBD1 as a possible D gene (6 bases). CDR1 is DFQATT, CDR2 SNEGSKA, per germline (reference sequence). The CDR3 is made up of 15 amino acids. V lost 6 bases, J lost 2 bases, and 19 bases lay in between. The DNA of the CDR3 is TGCAGTGCCACCTCCCCCTGGGGGCATCAAGAGACCCAGTACTTC. It translates to CSATSPWGHQETQYF.

This clonotype appeared a few times. The CDR3 sequence: CASSFPTSGYNEQFF. CDR3 coding DNA: TGTGCCAGCAGTTTCCCCACTAGCGGTTACAATGAGCAGTTCTTC. The chain recombines TRBV28 with TRBJ2-1; 8 bases fit TRBD2. V lost 3 bases and J lost 4; bases outside the gene matches: 5. This CDR3 spans 15 amino acids. CDR1 and CDR2 (germline): MDHEN, SYDVKM.

About this clonotype itself: A read error may explain this, as a much larger clone is one base away. The chain recombines TRBV28 with TRBJ2-7; D uncertain. The germline gives CDR1 MDHEN, CDR2 SYDVKM. The CDR3 has 11 residues. CDR3 region: CVSRSSFEQYF. The CDR3 DNA follows: TGTGTCAGCAGGAGCTCTTTCGAGCAGTACTTC.

CDR3 residues: CASSLGTGGRNEQFF. CDR3 in DNA: TGTGCCAGCAGCTTGGGGACAGGGGGCCGGAATGAGCAGTTCTTC. The V call is TRBV5-8, the J call TRBJ2-1, with 11 bases aligning to TRBD1. V trimming: 0 bases; J trimming: 7 bases; junction bases outside the gene matches: 3. The CDR3 covers 15 residues. Germline lookup yields CDR1 SGHTS and CDR2 YDEGEE.

J is TRBJ1-2 and V is TRBV7-2; 7 bases match TRBD1. Looked up from germline, CDR1 is SGHTA and CDR2 is FQGNSA. The CDR3 contains 14 residues. V lost 6 bases and J lost 4; bases outside the gene matches: 8. The CDR3 reads CASSSDRVSYGYTF. DNA of the CDR3: TGTGCCAGCAGTTCCGACAGGGTCAGCTATGGCTACACCTTC.

V usage is TRBV11-1 and J usage is TRBJ2-7; D not certain. Germline values: CDR1 SGHAT, CDR2 FQDESV (reference sequence). Trimming stripped 2 bases from V and 4 bases from J, with 9 bases between. The CDR3 runs to 13 residues. CDR3 amino acids: CASSLIHGYEQYF. Written as DNA, the CDR3 is TGTGCCAGCAGCTTAATTCACGGGTACGAGCAGTACTTC.

This clonotype occurred a few times. V usage is TRBV6-1 and J usage is TRBJ1-3; tentative D call: TRBD1 (5 bases). Between the trimmed V and J ends, which lost 7 bases and 1 base, there was a span of 23 bases. CDR3 size: 18 residues. The germline CDR1 and CDR2 sequences are MNHNS and SASEGT. This CDR3 reads CASITGTRARRSGNTIYF. DNA for the CDR3: TGTGCCAGCATCACCGGGACCAGGGCCCGCCGATCTGGAAACACCATATATTTT.

At least ten counts were recorded for this clonotype. This chain connects TRBV19 to TRBJ2-2; 9 nucleotides agree with TRBD2. V lost 1 base to trimming and J lost 6 bases; unmatched junction nucleotides: 6. This CDR3 contains 16 residues. CDR1 and CDR2 from the germline V gene are LNHDA and SQIVND (reference sequence). The CDR3 nucleotides read TGTGCCAGTAGTATAGCTCTGACTAGCGGTTCCGGGGAGCTGTTTTTT. It specifies CASSIALTSGSGELFF.

The V and J genes are TRBV6-1 and TRBJ2-5, with 7 nucleotides matching TRBD1. There are 13 residues in the CDR3. Germline V gives CDR1 MNHNS, CDR2 SASEGT. The V gene end was trimmed by 5 bases and the J gene end by 3 bases; junction bases not matched to a gene: 3. CDR3 DNA: TGTGCCAGCAGTACCGGGACAGAAGAGACCCAGTACTTC. As protein: CASSTGTEETQYF.

This clonotype was counted at least ten times. The chain links TRBV28 to TRBJ1-5, with TRBD1 matching over 12 bases. This CDR3 comprises 16 residues. Germline lookup yields CDR1 MDHEN and CDR2 SYDVKM. V lost 1 base and J lost 7; bases outside the gene matches: 5. The CDR3 is CASSLSGQGARQPQHF. For the CDR3, the DNA is TGTGCCAGCAGTTTATCGGGACAGGGGGCAAGGCAGCCCCAGCATTTT.